Presented here are 5 T cell receptor beta chains from one specimen sequenced in a study of blood T cells in healthy people across ages. Together with a sample-barcoded 5' primer, a J-beta primer mix was included in a second PCR lasting about 7 to 11 cycles. A single record per CDR3 protein comes from TCRdb applying MiXCR to the 5' RACE reads. The sample records 1,500,000 or so distinct CDR3 sequences, roughly 43% being singletons. The sequenced sample was blood. The receptors here all came from a woman under 30 in good health.

A few counts support this clonotype. The gene calls are TRBV5-1 and TRBJ2-4, with D perhaps TRBD1 or TRBD2 (5 bases each). V gave up 3 bases and J gave up 0 bases, with 16 bases separating them. The CDR3 extends over 17 amino acids. Per the germline V gene, CDR1 is SGHRS and CDR2 is YFSETQ. The CDR3 loop reads CASSWDRNGVAKNIQYF. The CDR3 coding sequence is TGCGCCAGCAGCTGGGACCGGAACGGAGTAGCCAAAAACATTCAGTACTTC.

The V call is TRBV5-1, the J call TRBJ2-1, with 10 bases identical to TRBD1. The J call may be in error: the DNA end matches TRBJ2-7 better. This CDR3 has 14 amino acids. Germline V gene sequence: CDR1 SGHRS, CDR2 YFSETQ. CDR3 sequence (DNA): TGCGCCAGTAGCGGGACAGGGGTCTACAATGAGCAGTACTTC. Protein sequence: CASSGTGVYNEQYF.

The chain employs TRBV12-3 or TRBV12-4 and TRBJ2-1, with 10 nucleotides matching TRBD1. J lost 10 bases, V lost 5 bases, and 14 bases had no gene match. This CDR3 contains 16 residues. The CDR3: CASSIRGQGIAKEQFF. As DNA, the CDR3 is TGTGCCAGCAGTATACGGGGACAGGGGATCGCCAAAGAGCAGTTCTTC.

This clonotype was detected only a few times. V and J are TRBV6-2 or TRBV6-3 and TRBJ2-3; 8 bases are shared with TRBD2. CDR1 is MNHEY, CDR2 SVGEGT, per germline. This CDR3 is 13 amino acids long. The V and J ends lost 9 bases and 2 bases, in that order; junction bases with no gene match: 4. CDR3 coding DNA: TGTGCCAGAACTAGCGGACTCACAGATACGCAGTATTTT. Amino acid sequence: CARTSGLTDTQYF.

This clonotype was seen only a few times. The rearrangement joins TRBV30 to TRBJ1-2; a weak D match, TRBD1 (5 bases). In germline, CDR1 is GTSNPN, CDR2 SVGIG (reference sequence). This CDR3 comprises 12 residues. The V gene lost 1 base and the J gene lost 2 bases, with 5 bases spanning the gap. The DNA of the CDR3 is TGTGCCTGGAGTGCAGGGAACTATGGCTACACCTTC. It codes for CAWSAGNYGYTF.